This record looks at one TCR beta chain sequence and its context. The V gene's germline CDR1 is LGHDT and CDR2 YNNKEL (reference sequence). J was trimmed by 3 bases and V by 0 bases; bases with no gene match: 13. The CDR3 has 19 amino acids. If no ophthalmopathy progression occurred within 18 months, Graves' hyperthyroidism was stable. The data derive from a study of T cells in Graves' hyperthyroidism and ophthalmopathy. Amplification targeted TCR beta CDR3 regions from RNA transcripts. The primer set for the first-round RT-PCR of the TCR CDR3 was HTBI. TCRdb recomputed calls from the multiplex PCR reads with MiXCR, one row per CDR3 protein. The sample holds 350,000 or so distinct CDR3 sequences, 21% seen once.

This chain links TRBV3-1 with TRBJ2-1; 8 nucleotides line up with TRBD2. This TCR came from a woman aged 50 to 65 with Graves' hyperthyroidism. The sequencing input was blood. CDR3 nucleotide sequence: TGTGCCAGCAGCCAAGACCCCTTTACGAGACGGGAGGGCTACAATGAGCAGTTCTTC. Protein: CASSQDPFTRREGYNEQFF.